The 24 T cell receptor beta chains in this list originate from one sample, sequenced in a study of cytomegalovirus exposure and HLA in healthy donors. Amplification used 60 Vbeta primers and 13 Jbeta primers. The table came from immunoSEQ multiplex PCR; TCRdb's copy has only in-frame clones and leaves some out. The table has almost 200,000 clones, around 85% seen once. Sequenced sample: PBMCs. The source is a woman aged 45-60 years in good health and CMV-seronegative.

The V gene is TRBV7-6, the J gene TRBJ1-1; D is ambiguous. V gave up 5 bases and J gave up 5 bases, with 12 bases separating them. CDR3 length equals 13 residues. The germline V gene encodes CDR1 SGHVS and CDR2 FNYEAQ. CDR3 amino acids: CASSPSLLTEAFF. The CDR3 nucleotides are TGTGCCAGCAGCCCCTCCCTATTGACTGAAGCTTTCTTT.

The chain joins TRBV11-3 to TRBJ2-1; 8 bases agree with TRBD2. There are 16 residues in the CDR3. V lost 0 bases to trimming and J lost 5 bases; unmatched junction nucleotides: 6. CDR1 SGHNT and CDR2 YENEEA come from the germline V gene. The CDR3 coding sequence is TGTGCCAGCAGCTTAGATGGGATAGCGGGACACAATGAGCAGTTCTTC. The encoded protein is CASSLDGIAGHNEQFF.

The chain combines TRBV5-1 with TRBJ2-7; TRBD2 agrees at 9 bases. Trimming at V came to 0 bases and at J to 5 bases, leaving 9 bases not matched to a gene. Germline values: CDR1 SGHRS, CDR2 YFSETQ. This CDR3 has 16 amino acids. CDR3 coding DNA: TGCGCCAGCAGCTTGGATGGGACTAGCTTTTCCCACGAGCAGTACTTC. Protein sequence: CASSLDGTSFSHEQYF.

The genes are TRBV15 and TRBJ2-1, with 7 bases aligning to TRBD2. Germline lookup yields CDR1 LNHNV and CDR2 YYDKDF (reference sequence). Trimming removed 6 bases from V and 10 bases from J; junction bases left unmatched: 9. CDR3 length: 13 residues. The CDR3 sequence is CATSSYTGGEQFF. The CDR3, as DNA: TGTGCCACCAGTAGTTACACGGGAGGCGAGCAGTTCTTC. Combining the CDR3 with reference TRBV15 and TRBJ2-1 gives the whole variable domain DAMVIQNPRYQVTQFGKPVTLSCSQTLNHNVMYWYQQKSSQAPKLLFHYYDKDFNNEADTPDNFQSRRPNTSFCFLDIRSPGLGDTAMYLCATSSYTGGEQFFGPGTRLTVL.

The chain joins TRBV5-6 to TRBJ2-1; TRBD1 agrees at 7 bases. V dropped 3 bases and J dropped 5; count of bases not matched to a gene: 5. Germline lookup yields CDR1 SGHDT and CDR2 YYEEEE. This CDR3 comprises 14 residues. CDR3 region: CASSSTGWDNEQFF. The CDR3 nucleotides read TGTGCCAGCAGCTCGACAGGGTGGGACAATGAGCAGTTCTTC.

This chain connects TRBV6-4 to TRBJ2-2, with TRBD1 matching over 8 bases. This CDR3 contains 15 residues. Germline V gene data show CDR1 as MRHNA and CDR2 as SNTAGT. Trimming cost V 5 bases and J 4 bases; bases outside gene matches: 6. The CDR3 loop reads CASSSQGGPTGELFF. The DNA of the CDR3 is TGTGCCAGCAGTTCACAGGGGGGCCCCACCGGGGAGCTGTTTTTT.

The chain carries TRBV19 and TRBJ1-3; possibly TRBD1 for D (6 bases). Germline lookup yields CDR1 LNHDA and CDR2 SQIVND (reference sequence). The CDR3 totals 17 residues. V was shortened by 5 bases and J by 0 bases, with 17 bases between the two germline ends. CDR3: CASSGGPGTFSGNTIYF. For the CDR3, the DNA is TGTGCCAGTAGTGGAGGCCCCGGGACATTCTCTGGAAACACCATATATTTT.

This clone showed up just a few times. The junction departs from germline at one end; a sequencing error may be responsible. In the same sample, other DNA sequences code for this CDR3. CDR3 protein: CASSQDSSNQPQHF. The CDR3 nucleotides read TGTGCCAGCAGCCAAGATAGTAGCAATCAGCCCCAGCATTTT. V and J are TRBV4-1 and TRBJ1-5, with D unresolved. The CDR3 length is 14 residues. Germline CDR1 is MGHRA and CDR2 is YSYEKL.

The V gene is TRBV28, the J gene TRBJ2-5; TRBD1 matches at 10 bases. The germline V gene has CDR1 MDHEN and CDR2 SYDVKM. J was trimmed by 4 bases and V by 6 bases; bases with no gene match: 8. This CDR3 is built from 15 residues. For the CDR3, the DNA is TGTGCCAGCAGCCCCCGGGGACAGGGGCTAGAGACCCAGTACTTC. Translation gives CASSPRGQGLETQYF.

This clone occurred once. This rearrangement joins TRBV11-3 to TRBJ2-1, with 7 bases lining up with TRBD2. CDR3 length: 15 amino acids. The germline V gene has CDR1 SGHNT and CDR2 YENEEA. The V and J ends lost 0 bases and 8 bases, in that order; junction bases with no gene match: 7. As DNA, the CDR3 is TGTGCCAGCAGCTTAGACGGGAGGCAACGGCATGAGCAGTTCTTC. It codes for CASSLDGRQRHEQFF.

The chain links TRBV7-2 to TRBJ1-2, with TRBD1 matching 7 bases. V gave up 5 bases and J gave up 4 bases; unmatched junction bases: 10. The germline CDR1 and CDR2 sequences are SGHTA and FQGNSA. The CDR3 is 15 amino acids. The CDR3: CASSTGQPMGYGYTF. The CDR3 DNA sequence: TGTGCCAGCAGCACGGGACAGCCCATGGGCTATGGCTACACCTTC.

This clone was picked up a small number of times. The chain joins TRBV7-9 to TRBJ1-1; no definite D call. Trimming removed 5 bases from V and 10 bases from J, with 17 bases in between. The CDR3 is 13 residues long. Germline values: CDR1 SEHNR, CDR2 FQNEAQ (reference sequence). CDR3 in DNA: TGTGCCAGCAGCACCCTCGGCGGGCTGTCAGCTTTCTTT. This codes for CASSTLGGLSAFF.

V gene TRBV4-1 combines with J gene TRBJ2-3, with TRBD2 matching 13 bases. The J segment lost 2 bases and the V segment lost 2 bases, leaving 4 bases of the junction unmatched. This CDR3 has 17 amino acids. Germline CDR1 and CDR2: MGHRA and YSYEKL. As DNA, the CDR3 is TGCGCCAGCAGCCAAAAAGGGACTAGCGGGAACACAGATACGCAGTATTTT. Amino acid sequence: CASSQKGTSGNTDTQYF.

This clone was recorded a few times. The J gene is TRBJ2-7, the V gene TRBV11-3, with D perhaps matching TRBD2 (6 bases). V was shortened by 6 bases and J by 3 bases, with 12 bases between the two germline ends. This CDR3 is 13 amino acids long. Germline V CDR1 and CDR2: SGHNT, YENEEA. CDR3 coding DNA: TGTGCCAGCAGTTACGGGGAGGTCTACGAGCAGTACTTC. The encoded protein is CASSYGEVYEQYF.

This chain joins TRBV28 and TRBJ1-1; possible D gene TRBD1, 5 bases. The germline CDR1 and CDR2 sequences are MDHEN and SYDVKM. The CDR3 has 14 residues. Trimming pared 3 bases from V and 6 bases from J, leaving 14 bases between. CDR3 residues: CASSFWSPGPEAFF. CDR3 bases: TGTGCCAGCAGTTTTTGGTCCCCAGGGCCTGAAGCTTTCTTT.

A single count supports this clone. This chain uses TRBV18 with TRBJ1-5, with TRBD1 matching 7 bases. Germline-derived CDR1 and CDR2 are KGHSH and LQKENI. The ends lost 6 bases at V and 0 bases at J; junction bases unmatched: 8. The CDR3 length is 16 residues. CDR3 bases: TGTGCCAGCTCCCATGACAGGGTTCTTAGCAATCAGCCCCAGCATTTT. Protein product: CASSHDRVLSNQPQHF.

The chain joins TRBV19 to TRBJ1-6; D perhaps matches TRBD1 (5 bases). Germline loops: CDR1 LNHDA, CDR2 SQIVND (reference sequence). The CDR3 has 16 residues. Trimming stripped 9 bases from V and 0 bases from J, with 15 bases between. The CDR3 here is CASSGARSSYNSPLHF. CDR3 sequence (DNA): TGTGCCAGCAGCGGGGCACGGAGCTCCTATAATTCACCCCTCCACTTT.

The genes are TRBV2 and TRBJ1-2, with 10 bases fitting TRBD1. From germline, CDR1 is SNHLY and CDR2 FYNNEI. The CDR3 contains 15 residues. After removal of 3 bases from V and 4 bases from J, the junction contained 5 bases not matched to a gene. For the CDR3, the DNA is TGTGCCAGCAGTGAGATGACAGGGGGCGGCTATGGCTACACCTTC. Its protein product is CASSEMTGGGYGYTF.

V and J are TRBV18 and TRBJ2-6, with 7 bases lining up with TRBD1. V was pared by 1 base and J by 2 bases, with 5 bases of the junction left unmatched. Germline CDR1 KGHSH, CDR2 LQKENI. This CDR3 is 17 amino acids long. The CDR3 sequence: CASSPQGAIPGANVLTF. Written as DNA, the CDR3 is TGTGCCAGCTCACCACAGGGGGCGATACCTGGGGCCAACGTCCTGACTTTC.

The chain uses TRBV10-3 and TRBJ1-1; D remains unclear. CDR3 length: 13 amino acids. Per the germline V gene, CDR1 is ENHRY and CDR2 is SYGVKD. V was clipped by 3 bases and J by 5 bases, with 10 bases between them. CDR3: CAISENERTEAFF. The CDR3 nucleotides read TGTGCCATCAGTGAAAATGAGAGAACTGAAGCTTTCTTT.

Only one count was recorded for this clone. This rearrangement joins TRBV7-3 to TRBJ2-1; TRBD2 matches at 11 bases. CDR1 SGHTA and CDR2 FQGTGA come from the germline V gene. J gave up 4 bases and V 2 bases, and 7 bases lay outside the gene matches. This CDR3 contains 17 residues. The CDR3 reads CASSLRTSGLGYNEQFF. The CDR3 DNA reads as TGTGCCAGCAGCTTACGGACTAGCGGGTTGGGATACAATGAGCAGTTCTTC.

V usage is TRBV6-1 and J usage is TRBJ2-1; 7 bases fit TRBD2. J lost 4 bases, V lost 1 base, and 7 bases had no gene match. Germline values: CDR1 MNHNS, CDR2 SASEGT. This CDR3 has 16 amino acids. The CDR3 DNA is TGTGCCAGCAGTGAAGAGCGGGGCCGATTATACAATGAGCAGTTCTTC. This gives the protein CASSEERGRLYNEQFF.

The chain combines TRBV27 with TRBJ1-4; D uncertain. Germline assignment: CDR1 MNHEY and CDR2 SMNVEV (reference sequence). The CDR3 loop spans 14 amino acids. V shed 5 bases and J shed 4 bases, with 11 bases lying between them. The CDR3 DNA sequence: TGTGCCAGCAGTCAACGGGTTGGTAATGAAAAACTGTTTTTT. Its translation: CASSQRVGNEKLFF.

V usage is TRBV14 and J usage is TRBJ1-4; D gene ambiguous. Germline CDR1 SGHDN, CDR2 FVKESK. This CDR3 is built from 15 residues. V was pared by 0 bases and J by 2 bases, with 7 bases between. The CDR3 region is CASSQDSRTNEKLFF. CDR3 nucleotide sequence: TGTGCCAGCAGCCAAGATTCGAGGACTAATGAAAAACTGTTTTTT.